The 23 T cell receptor beta chains below all came from one sample that was sequenced in a study of blood T cells in healthy people across ages. A second PCR of about 7 to 11 cycles used a sample-barcoded 5' primer and a J-beta primer mix. Using its own MiXCR run on the 5' RACE reads, TCRdb lists one record per CDR3 protein. The sample yields 600,000 to 850,000 distinct CDR3 sequences, approximately 25% seen once. This sample was shared with a second study, whose subject was T cells of mothers and their children.

Sequenced: blood. The receptors come from a boy aged 5-17 years in good health.

This clonotype was counted only a few times. The rearrangement links TRBV7-9 to TRBJ1-2; D is undetermined. V was pared by 5 bases and J by 8 bases, with 6 bases between. Looked up from germline, CDR1 is SEHNR and CDR2 is FQNEAQ (reference sequence). The CDR3 spans 10 residues. CDR3 region: CASSEGGYTF. DNA for the CDR3: TGTGCCAGCAGCGAAGGAGGCTACACCTTC.

CDR3 nucleotides: TGTGCCAGCAGTTCATCGGAGCCCAGAGAGACCCAGTACTTC. This codes for CASSSSEPRETQYF. This chain uses TRBV28 with TRBJ2-5; D is undetermined. This CDR3 region has 14 residues. Germline assignment: CDR1 MDHEN and CDR2 SYDVKM. V shed 4 bases and J shed 4 bases, with 13 bases lying between them.

The chain has TRBV4-2 and TRBJ2-3; D gene ambiguous. The length of the CDR3 is 13 residues. Germline-derived CDR1 and CDR2 are LGHNA and YNFKEQ. The V end was cut by 2 bases, the J end by 2 bases, with 5 bases between. CDR3 protein: CASSQLTTDTQYF. CDR3 nucleotides: TGTGCCAGCAGCCAATTAACCACAGATACGCAGTATTTT.

This clonotype was found a few times. The rearrangement joins TRBV29-1 to TRBJ1-1; no reliable D call. The CDR3 extends over 13 amino acids. Trimming took 4 bases from V and 7 from J, leaving 16 bases between them. Per germline, CDR1 SQVTM and CDR2 ANQGSEA. CDR3 amino acids: CSVGPTGILEAFF. For the CDR3, the DNA is TGCAGCGTTGGGCCTACGGGGATCCTTGAAGCTTTCTTT.

This clonotype was seen only a few times. The chain couples TRBV18 to TRBJ2-5, with D possibly being TRBD1 (7 bases). CDR1 is KGHSH, CDR2 LQKENI, per germline. This CDR3 spans 13 amino acids. V lost 3 bases, J lost 4 bases, and 9 bases lay in between. CDR3 in DNA: TGTGCCAGCTCACCGGAGGGGGCAGAGACCCAGTACTTC. Amino acid sequence: CASSPEGAETQYF.

This chain connects TRBV20-1 to TRBJ2-7; 9 positions agree with TRBD2. The ends lost 6 bases at V and 7 bases at J; junction bases unmatched: 10. From germline, CDR1 is DFQATT and CDR2 SNEGSKA (reference sequence). The CDR3 sequence is 13 residues long. CDR3 sequence reads: CSAMPGLAREQYF. CDR3 nucleotide sequence: TGCAGTGCCATGCCGGGACTAGCCCGGGAGCAGTACTTC.

This chain uses TRBV12-3 or TRBV12-4 with TRBJ1-1; D is perhaps TRBD1 (6 bases). The CDR3 has 16 amino acids. V gave up 0 bases and J gave up 1 base, with 12 bases separating them. CDR3 in DNA: TGTGCCAGCAGTTTAGCGCATTTAGGGGGGAACACTGAAGCTTTCTTT. It encodes CASSLAHLGGNTEAFF.

The chain has TRBV9 and TRBJ1-4, with a weak D call TRBD1 (5 bases). Germline V gives CDR1 SGDLS, CDR2 YYNGEE. CDR3 length: 16 residues. Trimming removed 3 bases at V and 0 bases at J, with 12 bases between. CDR3 loop: CASSAGARSTNEKLFF. CDR3 DNA sequence: TGTGCCAGCAGCGCTGGGGCAAGGTCAACTAATGAAAAACTGTTTTTT.

The genes are TRBV6-2 or TRBV6-3 and TRBJ2-1; 9 bases agree with TRBD1. With the DNA end fitting TRBJ2-5 better, the J assignment may be wrong. Germline loops: CDR1 MNHEY, CDR2 SVGEGT. CDR3 length: 14 amino acids. The CDR3 nucleotides read TGTGCCAGCAGTTCGACAGGGGGTTCAGAGACCCAGTACTTC. Its translation is CASSSTGGSETQYF.

This clonotype was seen more than once but under ten times. The chain recombines TRBV29-1 with TRBJ2-7; 7 positions agree with TRBD1. V was pared by 5 bases and J by 4 bases, with 17 bases of the junction left unmatched. This CDR3 region has 16 residues. Germline V gives CDR1 SQVTM, CDR2 ANQGSEA. The CDR3: CSVTFWDSSSGYEQYF. The CDR3 region has the DNA TGCAGCGTTACATTTTGGGACAGCTCCTCAGGTTACGAGCAGTACTTC.

This clonotype turned up a few times. J is TRBJ2-3 and V is TRBV7-2; D is ambiguous. Germline-derived CDR1 and CDR2 are SGHTA and FQGNSA. V lost 5 bases, J lost 3 bases, and 15 bases lay in between. This CDR3 has 15 amino acids. The CDR3 sequence: CASSLQLLKTDTQYF. CDR3 bases: TGTGCCAGCAGCCTCCAACTGCTGAAGACAGATACGCAGTATTTT.

CDR3 residues: CSVDRGIEQYF. CDR3 nucleotides: TGCAGCGTCGACAGGGGGATTGAGCAGTACTTC. The chain has TRBV29-1 and TRBJ2-7; 9 nucleotides line up with TRBD1. Unmatched junction bases numbered 4, after V lost 6 bases and J lost 7 bases. The CDR3 is 11 residues long. Germline V gene data show CDR1 as SQVTM and CDR2 as ANQGSEA.

This clonotype was found a few times. The CDR3: CASSYVQGEAYEQYF. CDR3 in DNA: TGTGCCAGCAGCTACGTTCAAGGGGAGGCCTACGAGCAGTACTTC. V and J are TRBV4-2 and TRBJ2-5, with D possibly matching TRBD2 (6 bases). Matching the DNA end better, TRBJ2-7 makes the J call doubtful. Germline V gene lookup returns CDR1 LGHNA and CDR2 YNFKEQ. The CDR3 has 15 residues.

This clonotype was found a few times. One end of the junction fails to match germline, which may point to a read error. CDR3 nucleotide sequence: TGTGCCACCAGTGATACGGGGGGTTTCTCCTGCAATGAGCAGTTCTTC. Translated, it gives CATSDTGGFSCNEQFF. This chain joins TRBV24-1 and TRBJ2-1; TRBD2 matches 7 bases. CDR3 length equals 16 residues. Germline CDR1 and CDR2: KGHDR and SFDVKD.

The V call is TRBV29-1, the J call TRBJ1-2, with 8 bases aligning to TRBD1. The V and J ends lost 7 bases and 0 bases, in that order; junction bases with no gene match: 7. Germline CDR1 SQVTM, CDR2 ANQGSEA. This CDR3 contains 14 residues. Written as DNA, the CDR3 is TGCAGCGGAATCGGGACAGGAGCTAACTATGGCTACACCTTC. Its translation is CSGIGTGANYGYTF.

The chain recombines TRBV5-1 with TRBJ2-1, with a weak D call TRBD2 (6 bases). The CDR3 contains 16 residues. V lost 3 bases and J lost 3, with 16 bases in between. Per germline, CDR1 SGHRS and CDR2 YFSETQ. CDR3 DNA sequence: TGCGCCAGCAGCTACAGCCAGCGGGCGATCTACAATGAGCAGTTCTTC. It encodes CASSYSQRAIYNEQFF.

The table lists this clonotype with a few counts. J is TRBJ1-2 and V is TRBV29-1; D gene ambiguous. Per germline, CDR1 SQVTM and CDR2 ANQGSEA. Trimming left V 0 bases short and J 4 bases short, with 3 bases between. This CDR3 spans 11 amino acids. The CDR3 nucleotides read TGCAGCGTTGAAGACACCTATGGCTACACCTTC. Its translation is CSVEDTYGYTF.

The chain joins TRBV14 to TRBJ2-5; D remains unclear. The J call may be faulty, since TRBJ2-1 better matches the DNA end. The CDR3 is made up of 12 amino acids. Germline CDR1 and CDR2: SGHDN and FVKESK. CDR3 nucleotide sequence: TGTGCCAGCAGCCAAGGGGCAGTTGGGCAGTTCTTC. It codes for CASSQGAVGQFF.

This clonotype appeared once. V gene TRBV18 combines with J gene TRBJ2-7, with D uncertain. Germline CDR1 reads KGHSH; CDR2 reads LQKENI. The V and J ends lost 3 bases and 3 bases respectively, with 15 bases between them. The CDR3 sequence is 15 residues long. The CDR3 DNA reads as TGTGCCAGCTCACCGTCGGCCCAGCAGGACTACGAGCAGTACTTC. Amino acids: CASSPSAQQDYEQYF.

The rearrangement uses TRBV29-1 and TRBJ1-4, with D unresolved. CDR1 is SQVTM, CDR2 ANQGSEA, per germline. V was cut by 2 bases and J by 7 bases, with 11 bases left in between. The CDR3 length is 13 residues. The CDR3 loop reads CSVEMGFTEKLFF. CDR3 DNA sequence: TGCAGCGTTGAAATGGGTTTCACTGAAAAACTGTTTTTT.

The table lists this clonotype with a few counts. V and J are TRBV5-1 and TRBJ2-1; possible D gene TRBD2, 5 bases. Germline CDR1 and CDR2: SGHRS and YFSETQ. The CDR3 runs to 15 residues. V shed 4 bases and J shed 6 bases, with 17 bases lying between them. Here the CDR3 reads CASSLGGGSINEQFF. The CDR3 DNA reads TGCGCCAGCAGCCTCGGCGGAGGCTCTATCAATGAGCAGTTCTTC.

This clonotype came up a few times. This sequence joins TRBV20-1 and TRBJ2-5; TRBD2 matches at 12 bases. The end of the DNA fits TRBJ2-7 better, so the J call may be wrong. CDR1 DFQATT and CDR2 SNEGSKA come from the germline V gene (reference sequence). This CDR3 region has 15 residues. The CDR3 region is CSATRLAGASYEQYF. For the CDR3, the DNA is TGCAGTGCTACTCGACTAGCGGGAGCGTCCTACGAGCAGTACTTC.

V gene TRBV6-1 combines with J gene TRBJ2-1; 7 bases fit TRBD2. This CDR3 spans 15 amino acids. V lost 5 bases and J lost 4; bases outside the gene matches: 8. Per the germline V gene, CDR1 is MNHNS and CDR2 is SASEGT. In DNA form, the CDR3 reads TGTGCCAGCAGTCCGACTAGCAGAGCTTACAATGAGCAGTTCTTC. As protein: CASSPTSRAYNEQFF.